Following are 20 T cell receptor beta chains from one sample sequenced in a study of PD-L1 blockade in urothelial cancer. Profiled with immunoSEQ multiplex PCR; TCRdb holds only in-frame clones, not every one. The sample carries about 51,000 clones, about 86% recorded once. Time point of the sample: pretreatment peripheral blood. The sample in question was PBMCs, obtained around atezolizumab (anti-PD-L1) treatment. These receptors were collected from a man in his fifties or sixties with urothelial cancer.

The CDR3 coding sequence is TGTGCCAGTAGTGCAGGACAGGCTCGGAATTCACCCCTCCACTTT. This codes for CASSAGQARNSPLHF. V usage is TRBV19 and J usage is TRBJ1-6; 7 nucleotides match TRBD1. V was clipped by 5 bases and J by 7 bases; unmatched bases: 8. This CDR3 contains 15 residues. CDR1 is LNHDA and CDR2 is SQIVND in the germline V gene (reference sequence).

This chain joins TRBV18 and TRBJ2-5; D is uncertain. The V gene's germline CDR1 is KGHSH and CDR2 LQKENI. Trimming took off 6 bases at V and 1 base at J, with 6 bases between the two ends. CDR3 length: 12 amino acids. The CDR3 here is CASSGSQETQYF. In DNA form, the CDR3 reads TGTGCCAGCTCCGGGTCCCAAGAGACCCAGTACTTC.

The rearrangement joins TRBV27 to TRBJ2-7, with D possibly TRBD2 on 6 matching bases. The CDR3 covers 16 residues. CDR1 is MNHEY, CDR2 SMNVEV, per germline (reference sequence). Deletions cut 3 bases from V and 1 base from J, with 16 bases between. This CDR3 is CASSLYGTVNSYEQYF. CDR3 DNA sequence: TGTGCCAGCAGTTTGTACGGGACTGTTAATTCCTACGAGCAGTACTTC.

This chain links TRBV7-9 with TRBJ1-1; unclear D gene. Germline V gives CDR1 SEHNR, CDR2 FQNEAQ (reference sequence). The CDR3 loop spans 13 amino acids. Trimming took off 1 base at V and 7 bases at J, with 10 bases between the two ends. The DNA for the CDR3 is TGTGCCAGCAGCTTAGATTCGGGATATGAAGCTTTCTTT. This codes for CASSLDSGYEAFF.

The genes are TRBV6-5 and TRBJ1-2; 7 bases align to TRBD1. Germline lookup yields CDR1 MNHEY and CDR2 SVGAGI. The V segment lost 7 bases and the J segment 5 bases; nucleotides outside the gene matches: 7. The CDR3 length is 13 residues. This chain's CDR3 is CASIGQAKYGYTF. CDR3 bases: TGTGCCAGCATAGGACAGGCCAAGTATGGCTACACCTTC.

The genes are TRBV28 and TRBJ1-5; 8 positions agree with TRBD1. The germline V gene has CDR1 MDHEN and CDR2 SYDVKM. The CDR3 totals 15 residues. The J segment lost 5 bases and the V segment lost 7 bases, leaving 10 bases of the junction unmatched. DNA of the CDR3: TGTGCCAGCAATCCGATCGGACAGGGAGATCAGCCCCAGCATTTT. Its translation is CASNPIGQGDQPQHF.

The chain has TRBV5-1 and TRBJ1-4; 7 positions match TRBD1. The V gene end was trimmed by 0 bases and the J gene end by 7 bases; junction bases not matched to a gene: 6. Germline CDR1 is SGHRS and CDR2 is YFSETQ. The CDR3 has 15 residues. The DNA for the CDR3 is TGCGCCAGCAGCTTGGAAGGGGGCGTTAGTGAAAAACTGTTTTTT. Encoded protein: CASSLEGGVSEKLFF.

There are a few counts of this clone. This chain connects TRBV5-1 to TRBJ2-7; 8 nucleotides line up with TRBD1. This CDR3 region has 14 residues. The V gene end was trimmed by 2 bases and the J gene end by 6 bases; junction bases not matched to a gene: 7. Germline loops: CDR1 SGHRS, CDR2 YFSETQ. The CDR3 loop reads CASSLVRGQGEQYF. In nucleotides, the CDR3 is TGCGCCAGCAGCTTAGTCAGGGGGCAGGGCGAGCAGTACTTC.

The chain carries TRBV7-9 and TRBJ2-2; 11 positions agree with TRBD2. CDR1 is SEHNR and CDR2 is FQNEAQ in the germline V gene (reference sequence). V gave up 5 bases and J gave up 5 bases; unmatched junction bases: 7. The CDR3 is made up of 16 amino acids. The CDR3 here is CASSNRLAGRTGELFF. In DNA form, the CDR3 reads TGTGCCAGCAGCAATAGACTAGCGGGGCGGACCGGGGAGCTGTTTTTT.

This chain uses TRBV6-5 with TRBJ1-4; 10 nucleotides align to TRBD1. The ends lost 6 bases at V and 7 bases at J; junction bases unmatched: 5. From germline, CDR1 is MNHEY and CDR2 SVGAGI. There are 14 residues in the CDR3. CDR3 protein: CASRDRGSSEKLFF. The CDR3 region has the DNA TGTGCCAGCAGGGACAGGGGGTCAAGTGAAAAACTGTTTTTT.

The chain links TRBV19 to TRBJ2-1; 10 nucleotides align to TRBD2. CDR1 LNHDA and CDR2 SQIVND come from the germline V gene (reference sequence). The CDR3 has 17 amino acids. The V gene end was trimmed by 6 bases and the J gene end by 1 base; junction bases not matched to a gene: 9. CDR3 sequence (DNA): TGTGCCAGTAGCACAAGCGGGAGGGCCAAGTCCTACAATGAGCAGTTCTTC. It encodes CASSTSGRAKSYNEQFF.

Turning to this clone: The same CDR3 also results from other DNA sequences found in this sample. The chain recombines TRBV5-1 with TRBJ1-5; the D gene is possibly TRBD1 (5 bases). V was cut by 0 bases and J by 7 bases, with 11 bases left in between. The CDR3 is 14 residues long. Germline V gene lookup returns CDR1 SGHRS and CDR2 YFSETQ. CDR3 nucleotide sequence: TGCGCCAGCAGCTTGGGGGGGGATGGACAGCCCCAGCATTTT. Its protein product is CASSLGGDGQPQHF.

CDR3 residues: CASSYSLRAHEQYF. CDR3 bases: TGTGCCAGCAGTTACTCGCTCAGGGCCCACGAGCAGTACTTC. The chain links TRBV6-5 to TRBJ2-7; perhaps TRBD1 as D (5 bases). Trimming took off 0 bases at V and 5 bases at J, with 11 bases between the two ends. The CDR3 totals 14 residues. CDR1 and CDR2 (germline): MNHEY, SVGAGI.

The rearrangement uses TRBV6-1 and TRBJ2-1; 11 bases align to TRBD2. The germline gives CDR1 MNHNS, CDR2 SASEGT. J was trimmed by 3 bases and V by 5 bases; bases with no gene match: 3. This CDR3 is built from 15 residues. The CDR3 region is CASSTTSGDYNEQFF. DNA of the CDR3: TGTGCCAGCAGTACGACTAGCGGGGACTACAATGAGCAGTTCTTC.

The gene calls are TRBV25-1 and TRBJ1-3; TRBD1 is a possible D gene (5 bases). V was clipped by 2 bases and J by 2 bases, with 13 bases between them. This CDR3 is built from 16 residues. The germline V gene has CDR1 MGHDK and CDR2 SYGVNS. The CDR3 nucleotides read TGTGCCAGCAGTGAACTGGGCGGAGGGGCTGGAAACACCATATATTTT. Amino acid sequence: CASSELGGGAGNTIYF. The full variable domain, its missing parts supplied by reference TRBV25-1 and TRBJ1-3, is EADIYQTPRYLVIGTGKKITLECSQTMGHDKMYWYQQDPGMELHLIHYSYGVNSTEKGDLSSESTVSRIRTEHFPLTLESARPSHTSQYLCASSELGGGAGNTIYFGEGSWLTVV.

This chain uses TRBV27 with TRBJ1-2; D is perhaps TRBD1 (5 bases). The CDR3 sequence is 13 residues long. CDR1 is MNHEY and CDR2 is SMNVEV in the germline V gene (reference sequence). V was shortened by 2 bases and J by 6 bases, with 10 bases between the two germline ends. For the CDR3, the DNA is TGTGCCAGCAGTTTAGTGTCAGGGAATGGCTACACCTTC. This encodes CASSLVSGNGYTF.

The chain recombines TRBV28 with TRBJ2-7; 10 bases are a match to TRBD2. Germline-derived CDR1 and CDR2 are MDHEN and SYDVKM. There are 15 residues in the CDR3. V shed 4 bases and J 5 bases; nucleotides not matched to a gene: 8. CDR3 sequence (DNA): TGTGCCAGCAGTTCCCTCTTAGCGGGAGGTGACGAGCAGTACTTC. Translation: CASSSLLAGGDEQYF.

This CDR3 reads CASSSGTGMNTEAFF. The CDR3 region has the DNA TGTGCCAGCAGCTCCGGGACAGGGATGAACACTGAAGCTTTCTTT. The chain carries TRBV11-1 and TRBJ1-1; the match to TRBD1 covers 9 bases. CDR3 length equals 15 residues. J lost 0 bases, V lost 4 bases, and 3 bases had no gene match. The germline V gene encodes CDR1 SGHAT and CDR2 FQDESV (reference sequence).

This chain connects TRBV28 to TRBJ1-4; D remains unclear. Germline-derived CDR1 and CDR2 are MDHEN and SYDVKM. CDR3 length: 12 amino acids. V gave up 3 bases and J gave up 5 bases, with 4 bases separating them. CDR3: CASSFPNEKLFF. The CDR3 coding sequence is TGTGCCAGCAGTTTCCCGAATGAAAAACTGTTTTTT.

The rearrangement uses TRBV29-1 and TRBJ2-3; TRBD2 matches 8 bases. The CDR3 runs 15 residues. The trim removed 5 bases at V and 0 bases at J, leaving 7 bases unmatched. The germline V gene has CDR1 SQVTM and CDR2 ANQGSEA. The CDR3: CSVIGLALSTDTQYF. CDR3 sequence (DNA): TGCAGCGTTATAGGACTAGCCTTAAGCACAGATACGCAGTATTTT.